This T cell receptor beta chain was retrieved from a study of T cells in Graves' hyperthyroidism and ophthalmopathy. This CDR3 region has 13 residues. Germline V gene sequence: CDR1 MNHNY, CDR2 SVGAGI (reference sequence). The V gene end was trimmed by 2 bases and the J gene end by 8 bases; junction bases not matched to a gene: 5. This clonotype was detected ten times or more. Its antigen remains unidentified. Fresh 10 ml peripheral blood yielded PBMCs. Study conclusions and caveats: Ophthalmopathy stood apart from stable hyperthyroidism in a 13 V-J model. Most expanded thyroid clonotypes above 0.001 recurred in blood. Before onset, ophthalmopathy was predicted by the model a median roughly 6.8 months earlier.

RNA transcripts yielded amplified TCR beta CDR3 regions. First-round RT-PCR targeting the TCR CDR3 was performed with the HTBI primer set. Via MiXCR, TCRdb re-called the multiplex PCR reads, giving one row per CDR3 protein. The data show approximately 260,000 distinct CDR3 sequences, 12% to 15% seen once. This TCR was sampled from a woman aged 50 to 65 with Graves' hyperthyroidism that later progressed to Graves' ophthalmopathy. This chain uses TRBV6-6 with TRBJ1-2, with 7 positions matching TRBD1. The sequenced sample consisted of blood. DNA for the CDR3: TGTGCCAGCAGTTACGAGGGGGCGCGGGGCTACACCTTC. Its translation is CASSYEGARGYTF.